These 6 T cell receptor beta chains were sequenced from one sample in a study of ipilimumab plus nivolumab after autologous stem cell transplantation. Using immunoSEQ multiplex PCR, the repertoire was profiled, and TCRdb retains in-frame clones only, with some absent. In the table there are roughly 40,000 clones, around 93% of which are singletons. This sample comprised PBMCs, obtained in a trial of ipilimumab plus nivolumab as post-transplant consolidation. The receptors were gathered from a male donor with multiple myeloma.

This chain uses TRBV28 with TRBJ1-3, with a tentative D call TRBD1 (5 bases). Germline V lookup: CDR1 MDHEN, CDR2 SYDVKM. The V and J ends lost 5 bases and 4 bases respectively, with 15 bases between them. This CDR3 has 15 amino acids. The CDR3 DNA reads as TGTGCCAGCAGTCCCCCGGGCAGGGCCGGAAACACCATATATTTT. It specifies CASSPPGRAGNTIYF.

J is TRBJ2-7 and V is TRBV2; 12 positions match TRBD2. There are 14 residues in the CDR3. The germline V gene encodes CDR1 SNHLY and CDR2 FYNNEI. The V and J ends lost 6 bases and 7 bases, in that order; junction bases with no gene match: 7. The CDR3 sequence: CASSPPGLAGEQYF. CDR3 sequence (DNA): TGTGCCAGCAGCCCTCCAGGACTAGCGGGAGAGCAGTACTTC.

The chain links TRBV19 to TRBJ1-2; D remains ambiguous. The CDR3 sequence is 17 residues long. V lost 1 base to trimming and J lost 7 bases, with 22 bases between them. CDR1 is LNHDA, CDR2 SQIVND, per germline (reference sequence). CDR3 in amino acids: CASSIGPFEGRAPGYTF. Written as DNA, the CDR3 is TGTGCCAGTAGTATAGGCCCCTTTGAAGGGAGAGCACCTGGCTACACCTTC.

The V gene is TRBV11-3, the J gene TRBJ2-7; 11 bases line up with TRBD1. The V and J ends lost 4 bases and 6 bases, in that order; junction bases with no gene match: 8. Germline lookup yields CDR1 SGHNT and CDR2 YENEEA. The CDR3 consists of 15 residues. CDR3: CASSSGTGGGSEQYF. The CDR3 region has the DNA TGTGCCAGCAGCTCAGGGACAGGGGGAGGTAGCGAGCAGTACTTC.

V gene TRBV19 combines with J gene TRBJ2-2; 14 bases are a match to TRBD2. Trimming took 7 bases from V and 1 from J; bases not matched to a gene: 5. Germline loops: CDR1 LNHDA, CDR2 SQIVND (reference sequence). The CDR3 is 17 residues long. CDR3 amino acids: CASTGTSGRVNTGELFF. CDR3 bases: TGTGCCAGTACCGGGACTAGCGGGAGAGTGAACACCGGGGAGCTGTTTTTT.

The CDR3 sequence is CASSLFGGGSGNTIYF. CDR3 DNA sequence: TGTGCCAGCAGCTTATTTGGCGGAGGCTCTGGAAACACCATATATTTT. The chain recombines TRBV7-9 with TRBJ1-3; no clear D gene. Per the germline V gene, CDR1 is SEHNR and CDR2 is FQNEAQ (reference sequence). V lost 2 bases to trimming and J lost 0 bases, with 11 bases between them. This CDR3 is built from 16 residues. Full variable domain (missing parts from reference TRBV7-9 and TRBJ1-3): DTGVSQNPRHKITKRGQNVTFRCDPISEHNRLYWYRQTLGQGPEFLTYFQNEAQLEKSRLLSDRFSAERPKGSFSTLEIQRTEQGDSAMYLCASSLFGGGSGNTIYFGEGSWLTVV.